The 20 T cell receptor beta chains below were found in one sample sequenced in a study of CD8 T cells in ankylosing spondylitis. Using its own MiXCR run on the 5' RACE reads, TCRdb lists one record per CDR3 protein. Of 350,000 or so distinct CDR3 sequences listed, 6.5% to 10% are singletons. Findings of the study overall: Seemingly characteristic of ankylosing spondylitis blood was a TCR beta motif consisting of several highly homologous variants.

No antigen is known for these receptors. The sample comprised blood, either unsorted or a sorted T cell fraction (not recorded which). These receptors were taken from a male donor with ankylosing spondylitis.

The chain recombines TRBV6-1 with TRBJ2-5, with 7 bases fitting TRBD2. J lost 5 bases, V lost 10 bases, and 10 bases had no gene match. CDR1 is MNHNS, CDR2 SASEGT, per germline. The CDR3 totals 13 residues. The CDR3 sequence: CATLKRDDETQYF. In DNA form, the CDR3 reads TGTGCCACCCTTAAGCGGGATGATGAGACCCAGTACTTC.

This rearrangement joins TRBV7-9 to TRBJ2-1; the D call may be TRBD1 or TRBD2 (7 bases each). Looked up from germline, CDR1 is SEHNR and CDR2 is FQNEAQ (reference sequence). The V end was cut by 5 bases, the J end by 9 bases, with 17 bases between. The CDR3 totals 14 residues. Here the CDR3 reads CASSPTGPGGEQFF. CDR3 DNA sequence: TGTGCCAGCAGCCCGACAGGGCCGGGGGGTGAGCAGTTCTTC. Complete variable domain (other parts from reference TRBV7-9 and TRBJ2-1): DTGVSQNPRHKITKRGQNVTFRCDPISEHNRLYWYRQTLGQGPEFLTYFQNEAQLEKSRLLSDRFSAERPKGSFSTLEIQRTEQGDSAMYLCASSPTGPGGEQFFGPGTRLTVL.

This chain connects TRBV10-3 to TRBJ2-1; perhaps TRBD1 as D (6 bases). Germline CDR1 is ENHRY and CDR2 is SYGVKD. Trimming removed 5 bases at V and 5 bases at J, with 16 bases between. The CDR3 is made up of 15 amino acids. CDR3 sequence: CAISNRERGNNEQFF. DNA of the CDR3: TGTGCCATCAGTAACAGGGAAAGAGGAAACAATGAGCAGTTCTTC.

In its sample, this clonotype was seen many times. This sequence joins TRBV5-1 and TRBJ2-5; D perhaps matches TRBD1 (5 bases). V was trimmed by 0 bases and J by 2 bases, leaving 11 bases between them. In germline, CDR1 is SGHRS, CDR2 YFSETQ. The length of the CDR3 is 15 residues. The CDR3: CASSLDGHVQETQYF. CDR3 bases: TGCGCCAGCAGCTTGGACGGACACGTACAAGAGACCCAGTACTTC.

This clonotype has only a few counts. V is TRBV6-2 or TRBV6-3 and J is TRBJ2-2; TRBD2 matches at 14 bases. CDR1 MNHEY and CDR2 SVGEGT come from the germline V gene. This CDR3 is 18 amino acids long. V lost 0 bases and J lost 6; bases outside the gene matches: 6. The DNA of the CDR3 is TGTGCCAGCAGTTACTCAAGGGGACTAGCGGGAGTCGCCGGGGAGCTGTTTTTT. The encoded protein is CASSYSRGLAGVAGELFF.

This clonotype was seen at least ten times. The rearrangement links TRBV4-2 to TRBJ1-2, with 7 nucleotides matching TRBD1. The V segment lost 3 bases and the J segment 4 bases; nucleotides outside the gene matches: 14. CDR1 and CDR2 from the germline V gene are LGHNA and YNFKEQ. This CDR3 spans 17 amino acids. CDR3 bases: TGTGCCAGCAGCCACCCCACCGACAGGGACCCTTCCTATGGCTACACCTTC. The encoded protein is CASSHPTDRDPSYGYTF.

The table lists this clonotype with a few counts. The gene calls are TRBV2 and TRBJ2-3, with D unresolved. The V and J ends lost 3 bases and 6 bases respectively, with 4 bases between them. Germline V gene data show CDR1 as SNHLY and CDR2 as FYNNEI. The CDR3 loop spans 11 amino acids. The CDR3 is CASSDADTQYF. In nucleotides, the CDR3 is TGTGCCAGCAGTGATGCGGATACGCAGTATTTT.

This clonotype was seen at least ten times. The J gene is TRBJ1-5, the V gene TRBV4-2; no definite D call. Looked up from germline, CDR1 is LGHNA and CDR2 is YNFKEQ. Trimming removed 0 bases at V and 5 bases at J, with 14 bases between. The CDR3 contains 16 residues. As DNA, the CDR3 is TGTGCCAGCAGCCAAGATCCCCATAGTTGGGATCAGCCCCAGCATTTT. Translating it yields CASSQDPHSWDQPQHF.

This clonotype has more than one count but fewer than ten. V usage is TRBV3-1 and J usage is TRBJ2-3; D call uncertain. Germline V gene sequence: CDR1 LGHDT, CDR2 YNNKEL (reference sequence). V dropped 3 bases and J dropped 6 bases, with 7 bases sitting between them. CDR3 length: 12 amino acids. CDR3 DNA: TGTGCCAGCAGCCATGACGCGGATACGCAGTATTTT. Amino acid sequence: CASSHDADTQYF.

In its sample, this clonotype was seen many times. The V call is TRBV7-2, the J call TRBJ2-3, with D possibly being TRBD2 (6 bases). With 3 bases removed from V and 3 bases from J, the gap between germline ends came to 16 bases. Germline CDR1 and CDR2: SGHTA and FQGNSA. The CDR3 covers 16 residues. CDR3 bases: TGTGCCAGCAGCTTCCTCTCGTCTGGGAGGACAGATACGCAGTATTTT. Residues: CASSFLSSGRTDTQYF.

The chain links TRBV15 to TRBJ2-1; 10 bases agree with TRBD2. CDR3 length: 17 residues. Germline V gives CDR1 LNHNV, CDR2 YYDKDF (reference sequence). V was pared by 2 bases and J by 5 bases, with 9 bases of the junction left unmatched. The CDR3 loop is CATSRFSSGRGHNEQFF. Here the CDR3 DNA reads TGTGCCACCAGCAGATTCTCTAGCGGGAGAGGTCACAATGAGCAGTTCTTC.

This clonotype was seen only a few times. This sequence joins TRBV7-6 and TRBJ2-1; TRBD2 aligns across 11 bases. The CDR3 is made up of 18 amino acids. Germline values: CDR1 SGHVS, CDR2 FNYEAQ. The V and J ends lost 4 bases and 5 bases, in that order; junction bases with no gene match: 13. CDR3 in amino acids: CASSSQPGLAGAHNEQFF. CDR3 sequence (DNA): TGTGCCAGCAGCTCACAACCCGGACTAGCGGGTGCCCACAATGAGCAGTTCTTC.

J is TRBJ2-3 and V is TRBV11-2; D remains ambiguous. In germline, CDR1 is SGHAT, CDR2 FQNNGV. The CDR3 spans 14 residues. The germline V and J ends were trimmed by 0 bases and 5 bases, with 9 bases remaining between them. CDR3: CASSLDLAVDTQYF. As DNA, the CDR3 is TGTGCCAGCAGCTTAGATCTGGCGGTAGATACGCAGTATTTT. The full variable domain, rest sourced from reference TRBV11-2 and TRBJ2-3, is EAGVAQSPRYKIIEKRQSVAFWCNPISGHATLYWYQQILGQGPKLLIQFQNNGVVDDSQLPKDRFSAERLKGVDSTLKIQPAKLEDSAVYLCASSLDLAVDTQYFGPGTRLTVL.

This clonotype appeared a few times. Mismatch with germline at one junction end may stem from a read error. The chain has TRBV29-1 and TRBJ1-1; the D gene is possibly TRBD1 (5 bases). The CDR3 contains 13 residues. The germline gives CDR1 SQVTM, CDR2 ANQGSEA. In DNA form, the CDR3 reads TGCAGCGTCGAAGGGGCAGGCGGGGATGAAGCTTTCTTT. Translating gives CSVEGAGGDEAFF.

A few counts support this clonotype. The chain employs TRBV3-1 and TRBJ2-7; D unclear. Between the trimmed V and J ends, which lost 1 base and 6 bases, there was a span of 10 bases. The germline V gene encodes CDR1 LGHDT and CDR2 YNNKEL (reference sequence). This CDR3 region has 13 residues. CDR3 amino acids: CASSQGVGGEQYF. The CDR3 bases are TGTGCCAGCAGCCAAGGTGTGGGTGGCGAGCAGTACTTC.

The genes are TRBV28 and TRBJ2-7, with 8 bases aligning to TRBD2. Germline V gives CDR1 MDHEN, CDR2 SYDVKM. V was pared by 6 bases and J by 2 bases, with 9 bases of the junction left unmatched. The CDR3 has 15 amino acids. The CDR3 here is CASSPGTGGAYEQYF. The DNA for the CDR3 is TGTGCCAGCAGCCCCGGGACCGGGGGGGCCTACGAGCAGTACTTC.

This clonotype was observed at least ten times. The chain joins TRBV10-2 to TRBJ1-1; tentative D call: TRBD1 (5 bases). This CDR3 is built from 14 residues. V lost 3 bases to trimming and J lost 0 bases, with 8 bases between them. Germline V gene sequence: CDR1 WSHSY, CDR2 SAAADI. CDR3 amino acids: CASSDLGLNTEAFF. CDR3 DNA: TGCGCCAGCAGTGACTTGGGGCTGAACACTGAAGCTTTCTTT.

This clonotype was recorded only once. This rearrangement joins TRBV5-1 to TRBJ2-1, with 7 nucleotides matching TRBD1. CDR1 and CDR2 from the germline V gene are SGHRS and YFSETQ. There are 15 residues in the CDR3. After removal of 0 bases from V and 14 bases from J, the junction contained 14 bases not matched to a gene. The DNA for the CDR3 is TGCGCCAGCAGCTTGGCTGGATTAGGACAGGTATTGGAGTTCTTC. As protein: CASSLAGLGQVLEFF. Full variable domain (rest looked up from reference TRBV5-1 and TRBJ2-1): KAGVTQTPRYLIKTRGQQVTLSCSPISGHRSVSWYQQTPGQGLQFLFEYFSETQRNKGNFPGRFSGRQFSNSRSEMNVSTLELGDSALYLCASSLAGLGQVLEFFGPGTRLTVL.

The chain combines TRBV29-1 with TRBJ1-1; 9 bases match TRBD1. The CDR3 runs to 15 residues. Germline trimming cut 6 bases from V and 7 bases from J; bases unmatched to any gene: 15. Germline values: CDR1 SQVTM, CDR2 ANQGSEA. The CDR3 here is CSVDNRGRGPHEAFF. The CDR3 DNA reads TGCAGCGTAGACAACAGGGGGCGCGGCCCACATGAAGCTTTCTTT.

The chain links TRBV7-2 to TRBJ1-6, with TRBD1 matching 8 bases. Germline V gene data show CDR1 as SGHTA and CDR2 as FQGNSA. CDR3 length: 14 amino acids. Trimming took 5 bases from V and 8 from J; bases not matched to a gene: 5. CDR3 in amino acids: CASSPGGAYSPLHF. CDR3 DNA sequence: TGTGCCAGCAGCCCAGGGGGCGCATATTCACCCCTCCACTTT.